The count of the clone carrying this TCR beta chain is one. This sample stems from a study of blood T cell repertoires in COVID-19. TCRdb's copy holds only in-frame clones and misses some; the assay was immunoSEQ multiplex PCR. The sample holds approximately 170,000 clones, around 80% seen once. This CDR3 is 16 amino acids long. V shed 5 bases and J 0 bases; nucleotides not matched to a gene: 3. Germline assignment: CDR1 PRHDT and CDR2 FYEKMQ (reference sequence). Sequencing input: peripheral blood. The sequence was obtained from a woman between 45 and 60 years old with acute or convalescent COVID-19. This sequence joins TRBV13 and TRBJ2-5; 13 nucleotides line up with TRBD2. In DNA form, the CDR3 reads TGTGCCAGCAGCCCCGGGACTAGCGGGAACCAAGAGACCCAGTACTTC. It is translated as CASSPGTSGNQETQYF. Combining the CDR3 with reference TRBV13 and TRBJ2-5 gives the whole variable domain AAGVIQSPRHLIKEKRETATLKCYPIPRHDTVYWYQQGPGQDPQFLISFYEKMQSDKGSIPDRFSAQQFSDYHSELNMSSLELGDSALYFCASSPGTSGNQETQYFGPGTRLLVL.